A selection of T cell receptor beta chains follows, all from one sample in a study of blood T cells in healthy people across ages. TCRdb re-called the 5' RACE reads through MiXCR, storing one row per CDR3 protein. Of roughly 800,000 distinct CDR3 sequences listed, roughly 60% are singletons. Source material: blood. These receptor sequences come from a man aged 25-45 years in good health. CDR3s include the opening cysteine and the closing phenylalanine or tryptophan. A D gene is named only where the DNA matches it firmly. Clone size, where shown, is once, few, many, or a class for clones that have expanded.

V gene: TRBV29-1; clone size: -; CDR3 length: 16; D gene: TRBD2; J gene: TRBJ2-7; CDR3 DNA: TGCAGCGTGGCCGGGACTAGCGAAAGCTCCTACAATGAGCAGTACTTC; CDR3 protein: CSVAGTSESSYNEQYF
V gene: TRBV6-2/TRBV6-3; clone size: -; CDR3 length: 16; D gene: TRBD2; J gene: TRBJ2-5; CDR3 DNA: TGTGCCAGCAGTCGCGGACTAGCGGGAGTGAAAGAGACCCAGTACTTC; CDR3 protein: CASSRGLAGVKETQYF
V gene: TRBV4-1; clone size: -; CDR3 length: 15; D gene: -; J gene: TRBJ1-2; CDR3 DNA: TGCGCCAGCAGCCAAGATGGAGGGGTCCTCTATGGCTACACCTTC; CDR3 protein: CASSQDGGVLYGYTF
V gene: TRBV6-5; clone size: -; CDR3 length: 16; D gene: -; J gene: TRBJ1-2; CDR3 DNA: TGTGCCAGCAGTTACAGCCCCCGGGGGGCCATATATGGCTACACCTTC; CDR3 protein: CASSYSPRGAIYGYTF
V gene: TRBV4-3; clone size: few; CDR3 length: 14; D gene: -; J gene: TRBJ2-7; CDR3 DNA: TGCGCCAGCAGCCTCGGGCAGGGGATTGGTGAGCAGTACTTC; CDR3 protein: CASSLGQGIGEQYF
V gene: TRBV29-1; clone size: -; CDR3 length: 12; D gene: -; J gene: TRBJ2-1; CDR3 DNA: TGCAGCGGGGGACCCCGATACAATGAGCAGTTCTTC; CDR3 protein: CSGGPRYNEQFF
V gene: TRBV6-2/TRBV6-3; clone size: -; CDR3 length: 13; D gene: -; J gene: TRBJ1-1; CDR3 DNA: TGTGCCGCATACCGGGATTTGAACACTGAAGCTTTCTTT; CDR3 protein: CAAYRDLNTEAFF
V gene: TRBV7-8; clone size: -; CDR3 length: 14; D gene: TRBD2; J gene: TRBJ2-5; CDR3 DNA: TGTGCCACAGGGACTAGCGGAATCCAAGAGACCCAGTACTTC; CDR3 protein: CATGTSGIQETQYF
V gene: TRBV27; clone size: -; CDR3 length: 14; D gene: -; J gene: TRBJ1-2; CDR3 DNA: TGTGCCAGCAGTCATCCCCCCAGGGAGTATGGCTACACCTTC; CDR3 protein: CASSHPPREYGYTF
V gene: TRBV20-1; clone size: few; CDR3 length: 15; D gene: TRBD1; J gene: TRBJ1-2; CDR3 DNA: TGCAGTGCTAGAGACCCGGGACAGGGGTTCTATGGCTACACCTTC; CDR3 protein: CSARDPGQGFYGYTF
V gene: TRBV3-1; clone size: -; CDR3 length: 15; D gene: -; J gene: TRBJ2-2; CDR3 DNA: TGTGCCAGCAGCGAAGGGAGAATTTACACCGGGGAGCTGTTTTTT; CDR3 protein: CASSEGRIYTGELFF
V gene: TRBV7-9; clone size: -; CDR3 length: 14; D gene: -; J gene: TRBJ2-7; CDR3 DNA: TGTGCCAGCAGCCCGACGGACACAAATTACGAGCAGTACTTC; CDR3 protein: CASSPTDTNYEQYF
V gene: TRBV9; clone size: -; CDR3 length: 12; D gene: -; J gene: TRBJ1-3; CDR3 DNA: TGTGCCAGCAGCCCAGGCTCATCCACCATATATTTT; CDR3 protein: CASSPGSSTIYF
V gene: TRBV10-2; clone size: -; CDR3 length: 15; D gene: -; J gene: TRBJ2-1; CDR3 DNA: TGCGCCAGCCTTTTTACTAGTTTAGGATACAATGAGCAGTTCTTC; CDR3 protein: CASLFTSLGYNEQFF
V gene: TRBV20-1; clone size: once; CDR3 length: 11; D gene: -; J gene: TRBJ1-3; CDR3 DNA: TGCAGTGCTAGTTTGAGGGACACCATATATTTT; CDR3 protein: CSASLRDTIYF
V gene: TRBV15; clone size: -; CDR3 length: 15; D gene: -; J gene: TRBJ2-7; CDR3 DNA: TGTGCCACCAGCAGAGATCCCAGGGGAACGTACGAGCAGTACTTC; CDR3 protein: CATSRDPRGTYEQYF
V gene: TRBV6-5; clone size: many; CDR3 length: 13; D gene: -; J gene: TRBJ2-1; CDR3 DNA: TGTGCCAGCAGTTACTCTGGAGCGGATGAGCAGTTCTTC; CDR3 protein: CASSYSGADEQFF
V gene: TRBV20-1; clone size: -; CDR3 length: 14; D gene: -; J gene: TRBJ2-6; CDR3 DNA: TGCAGTGCTTTTCGATTCTCTGGGGCCAACGTCCTGACTTTC; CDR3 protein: CSAFRFSGANVLTF
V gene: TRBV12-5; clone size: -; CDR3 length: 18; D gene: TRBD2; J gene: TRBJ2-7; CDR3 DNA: TGTGCTAGTGGCTACGGGGCTAGCGGGGTTGCCATCCCCTACGAGCAGTACTTC; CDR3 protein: CASGYGASGVAIPYEQYF
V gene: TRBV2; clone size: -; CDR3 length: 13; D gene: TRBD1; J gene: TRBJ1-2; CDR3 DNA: TGTGCCAGCAGGACAGGGTCGCTAAGTGGCTACACCTTC; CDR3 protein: CASRTGSLSGYTF
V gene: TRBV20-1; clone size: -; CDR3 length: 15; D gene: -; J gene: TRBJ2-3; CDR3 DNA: TGCAGTGCTACTCCGTTACAAAGAGGGGCAGATACGCAGTATTTT; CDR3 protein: CSATPLQRGADTQYF
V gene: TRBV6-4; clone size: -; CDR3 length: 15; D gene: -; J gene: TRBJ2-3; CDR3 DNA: TGTGCCAGCAGTGACGCCGGGACCCGTGAGGGTACGCAGTATTTT; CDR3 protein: CASSDAGTREGTQYF
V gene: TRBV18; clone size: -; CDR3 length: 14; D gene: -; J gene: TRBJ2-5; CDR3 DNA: TGTGCCAGCTCACCGGGACCAGCCACGGAGACCCAGTACTTC; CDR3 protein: CASSPGPATETQYF
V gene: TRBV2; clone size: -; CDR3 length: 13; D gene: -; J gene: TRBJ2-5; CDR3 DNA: TGTGCCAGCACCCTGGACAGCCAAGAGACCCAGTACTTC; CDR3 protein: CASTLDSQETQYF
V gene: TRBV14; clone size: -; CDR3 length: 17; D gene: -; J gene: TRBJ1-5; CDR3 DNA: TGTGCCAGCAGCCCATCCAAAACCGGGCCCCCGGGACAGCCCCAGCATTTT; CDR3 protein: CASSPSKTGPPGQPQHF
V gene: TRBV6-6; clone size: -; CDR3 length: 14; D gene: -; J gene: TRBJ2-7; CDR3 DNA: TGTGCCAGCAGAAGGGGGGGTTCTACCTACGAGCAGTACTTC; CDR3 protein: CASRRGGSTYEQYF
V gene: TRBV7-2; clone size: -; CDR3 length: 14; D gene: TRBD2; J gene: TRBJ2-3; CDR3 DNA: TGTGCCAGCAGCAGAAAAGCGGGAGGGGATACGCAGTATTTT; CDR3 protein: CASSRKAGGDTQYF
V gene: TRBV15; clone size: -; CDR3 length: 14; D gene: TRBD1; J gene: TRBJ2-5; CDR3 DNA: TGTGCCACCAGCTTGGACAGGGGGAAAGAGACCCAGTACTTC; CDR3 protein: CATSLDRGKETQYF
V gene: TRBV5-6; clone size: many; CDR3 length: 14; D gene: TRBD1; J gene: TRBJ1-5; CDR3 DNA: TGTGCCAGCAGCTCGGACAGGGTCAATCAGCCCCAGCATTTT; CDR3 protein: CASSSDRVNQPQHF
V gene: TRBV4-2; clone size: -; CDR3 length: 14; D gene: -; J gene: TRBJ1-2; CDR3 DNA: TGTGCCAGCAGTGGAGGGGCGCAAGAGTATGGCTACACCTTC; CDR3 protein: CASSGGAQEYGYTF
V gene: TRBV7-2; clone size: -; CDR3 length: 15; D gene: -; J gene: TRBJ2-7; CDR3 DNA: TGTGCCAGCAGCTTAGGTGGGACCAACTACTACGAGCAGTACTTC; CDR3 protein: CASSLGGTNYYEQYF
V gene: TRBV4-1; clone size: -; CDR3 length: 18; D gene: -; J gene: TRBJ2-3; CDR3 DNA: TGCGCCAGCAGCCAAGACTGGGCGGGGGCTCCAAGCACAGATACGCAGTATTTT; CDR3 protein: CASSQDWAGAPSTDTQYF
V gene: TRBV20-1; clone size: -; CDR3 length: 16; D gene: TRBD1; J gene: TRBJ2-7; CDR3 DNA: TGCAGTGCTTGGACCCCAGAGCGACAGGGGCTCTACGAGCAGTACTTC; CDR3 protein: CSAWTPERQGLYEQYF
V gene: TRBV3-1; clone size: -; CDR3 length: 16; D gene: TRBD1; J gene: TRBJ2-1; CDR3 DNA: TGTGCCAGCAGCCAAGCTTTCGGACAGGGAATAAATGAGCAGTTCTTC; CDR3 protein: CASSQAFGQGINEQFF
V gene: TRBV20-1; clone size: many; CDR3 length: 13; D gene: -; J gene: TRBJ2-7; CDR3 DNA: TGCAGTGCTCGCGACGGAAGCTCCTACGAGCAGTACTTC; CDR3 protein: CSARDGSSYEQYF
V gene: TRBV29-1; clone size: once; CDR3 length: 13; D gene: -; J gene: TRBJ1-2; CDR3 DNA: TGCAGCACCCTATACGGGACGCCCGATGGCTACACCTTC; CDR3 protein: CSTLYGTPDGYTF
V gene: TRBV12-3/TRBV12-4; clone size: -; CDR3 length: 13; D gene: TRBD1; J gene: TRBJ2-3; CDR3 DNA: TGTGCCACCCGGACAGGGGCCACAGATACGCAGTATTTT; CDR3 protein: CATRTGATDTQYF